These 18 T cell receptor beta chains were all obtained from the same sample, sequenced in a study of blood T cell repertoires in COVID-19 (dated by TCRdb to about 2020). Library prep was done by the immunoSEQ multiplex PCR assay. Drawn from immuneACCESS, this table holds only the in-frame rearrangements with V and J called that TCRdb kept. Clones are partly lost; checked studies trace under half to an unresolved V gene and leave the rest unexplained. The sample profile shows roughly 110,000 clones; about four fifths of them were found once. Around 15% of the sample goes to the ten largest clones. Sequencing used peripheral blood. The receptors shown here come from a woman aged 55-70 years with acute or convalescent COVID-19.

This clone was found a few times. This chain connects TRBV29-1 to TRBJ2-7; 8 bases are a match to TRBD1. Germline CDR1 and CDR2: SQVTM and ANQGSEA. With 6 bases clipped from V and 4 bases from J, the junction kept 8 bases outside the gene matches. The CDR3 spans 13 residues. The DNA of the CDR3 is TGCAGCGTAAAGGACAGGGTCGTTTACGAGCAGTACTTC. It specifies CSVKDRVVYEQYF.

The chain carries TRBV19 and TRBJ2-7, with TRBD2 matching over 7 bases. The junction had 9 bases not matched to a gene; V was cut back by 5 bases and J by 5 bases. Germline values: CDR1 LNHDA, CDR2 SQIVND (reference sequence). The CDR3 contains 14 residues. CDR3 residues: CASSRAGEVHEQYF. The CDR3 DNA follows: TGTGCCAGTAGTCGCGCGGGAGAGGTCCACGAGCAGTACTTC.

This clone was picked up a small number of times. This sequence joins TRBV3-1 (or the pseudogene TRBV3-2) and TRBJ2-1; the D gene is possibly TRBD1 (7 bases). The germline V and J ends were trimmed by 0 bases and 3 bases, with 15 bases remaining between them. CDR3 length: 17 amino acids. Germline assignment: CDR1 LGHDT and CDR2 YNNKEL (reference sequence). As DNA, the CDR3 is TGTGCCAGCAGCCAAGATCCAGGACAGGACTACTACAATGAGCAGTTCTTC. Amino acids: CASSQDPGQDYYNEQFF.

This chain connects TRBV5-1 to TRBJ2-1; possibly TRBD1 for D (5 bases). Trimming stripped 1 base from V and 9 bases from J, with 14 bases between. Germline CDR1 SGHRS, CDR2 YFSETQ. The CDR3 is made up of 14 amino acids. DNA of the CDR3: TGCGCCAGCAGCTTGCTCCAGGGTGTTGGTGAGCAGTTCTTC. This gives the protein CASSLLQGVGEQFF.

This clone occurred a few times. V gene TRBV7-2 combines with J gene TRBJ2-1, with TRBD2 matching over 9 bases. After removal of 8 bases from V and 8 bases from J, the junction contained 13 bases not matched to a gene. Germline values: CDR1 SGHTA, CDR2 FQGNSA. The CDR3 is 15 amino acids. CDR3 DNA: TGTGCCAGCGTATTGTCGCGGGGGGGCCAGGATGAGCAGTTCTTC. This sequence encodes CASVLSRGGQDEQFF.

The rearrangement links TRBV30 to TRBJ1-1; TRBD1 is a possible D gene (6 bases). The CDR3 is made up of 13 amino acids. V lost 6 bases and J lost 0, with 11 bases in between. Germline V gene lookup returns CDR1 GTSNPN and CDR2 SVGIG (reference sequence). The CDR3 sequence is CACDRTVNTEAFF. In DNA form, the CDR3 reads TGTGCCTGCGATCGGACAGTGAACACTGAAGCTTTCTTT. Complete variable domain (other parts from reference TRBV30 and TRBJ1-1): SQTIHQWPATLVQPVGSPLSLECTVEGTSNPNLYWYRQAAGRGLQLLFYSVGIGQISSEVPQNLSASRPQDRQFILSSKKLLLSDSGFYLCACDRTVNTEAFFGQGTRLTVV.

The chain recombines TRBV5-1 with TRBJ1-1; TRBD1 is a possible D gene (5 bases). V shed 2 bases and J shed 4 bases, with 9 bases lying between them. CDR1 SGHRS and CDR2 YFSETQ come from the germline V gene. The CDR3 consists of 13 residues. CDR3: CASSFLGGTEAFF. The DNA for the CDR3 is TGCGCCAGCAGCTTTCTGGGGGGCACTGAAGCTTTCTTT.

The rearrangement joins TRBV9 to TRBJ2-7, with TRBD2 matching over 11 bases. The length of the CDR3 is 16 residues. Unmatched junction bases numbered 12, after V lost 4 bases and J lost 6 bases. CDR1 is SGDLS, CDR2 YYNGEE, per germline. The CDR3 nucleotides are TGTGCCAGCAGCTCCGGAACCGGGACTAGCGGACCCGAGCAGTACTTC. Translated: CASSSGTGTSGPEQYF.

The V call is TRBV19, the J call TRBJ1-1, with 8 bases identical to TRBD1. The V and J ends lost 5 bases and 11 bases, in that order; junction bases with no gene match: 19. The CDR3 is made up of 16 amino acids. The V gene's germline CDR1 is LNHDA and CDR2 SQIVND (reference sequence). The CDR3 DNA sequence: TGTGCCAGTAGTCAAACCCGACAGGGGCCGGAGGGTTGGGCTTTCTTT. This sequence encodes CASSQTRQGPEGWAFF.

CDR3 amino acids: CASSQAGTEGYEQYF. In nucleotides, the CDR3 is TGCGCCAGCAGCCAAGCCGGGACAGAGGGCTACGAGCAGTACTTC. The V call is TRBV4-1, the J call TRBJ2-7; TRBD1 agrees at 7 bases. J gave up 3 bases and V 1 base, and 6 bases lay outside the gene matches. CDR3 length equals 15 residues. The germline V gene encodes CDR1 MGHRA and CDR2 YSYEKL.

DNA for the CDR3: TGTGCCAGCAGTGACCCTAGCTTGGAGACCCAGTACTTC. This encodes CASSDPSLETQYF. The J gene is TRBJ2-5, the V gene TRBV6-1, with D possibly matching TRBD2 (5 bases). Germline lookup yields CDR1 MNHNS and CDR2 SASEGT. This CDR3 contains 13 residues. V shed 3 bases and J shed 5 bases, with 10 bases lying between them.

The rearrangement uses TRBV7-9 and TRBJ1-5; TRBD1 is a possible D gene (5 bases). Trimming took 5 bases from V and 0 from J, leaving 14 bases between them. The CDR3 loop spans 16 amino acids. CDR1 is SEHNR and CDR2 is FQNEAQ in the germline V gene (reference sequence). CDR3 sequence: CASSPDSYYSNQPQHF. For the CDR3, the DNA is TGTGCCAGCAGCCCAGACAGCTATTATAGCAATCAGCCCCAGCATTTT.

This clone was seen just once. The V and J genes are TRBV10-3 and TRBJ2-1, with TRBD2 matching 9 bases. The CDR3 spans 16 residues. Germline-derived CDR1 and CDR2 are ENHRY and SYGVKD. V lost 2 bases to trimming and J lost 5 bases; unmatched junction nucleotides: 7. The CDR3 DNA follows: TGTGCCATCAGTGAGGCCGGAGCGGGAGGAAACAATGAGCAGTTCTTC. Its protein is CAISEAGAGGNNEQFF.

The CDR3 loop is CASSSGTVNTEAFF. In nucleotides, the CDR3 is TGTGCCAGCAGCTCAGGGACTGTGAACACTGAAGCTTTCTTT. J is TRBJ1-1 and V is TRBV7-8; D may be TRBD1 (5 bases). Trimming took off 4 bases at V and 0 bases at J, with 9 bases between the two ends. Per germline, CDR1 SGHVS and CDR2 FQNEAQ. The CDR3 totals 14 residues.

Details on this clone: The sample has other DNA sequences that encode this CDR3 too. This chain links TRBV27 with TRBJ2-5, with a possible D match to TRBD1 (5 bases). CDR1 is MNHEY, CDR2 SMNVEV, per germline (reference sequence). The CDR3 has 12 amino acids. The V end lost 2 bases, the J end lost 4 bases, and 5 bases lay between the germline ends. The CDR3 is CASSLRGETQYF. In DNA, the CDR3 is TGTGCCAGCAGTTTAAGGGGAGAGACCCAGTACTTC.

The chain carries TRBV11-2 and TRBJ1-2; D might be TRBD1 (5 bases). Germline V CDR1 and CDR2: SGHAT, FQNNGV. Trimming shortened V by 6 bases and J by 1 base, and 15 bases separated the two germline ends. CDR3 length equals 15 residues. CDR3 amino acids: CASRPKGSLNYGYTF. CDR3 DNA: TGTGCCAGCAGACCGAAGGGGTCCCTTAACTATGGCTACACCTTC.

This clone occurred a few times. This chain connects TRBV2 to TRBJ2-7; 7 bases line up with TRBD2. The CDR3 consists of 15 residues. Germline V gene lookup returns CDR1 SNHLY and CDR2 FYNNEI. V shed 6 bases, J shed 0 bases, and the junction held 8 bases outside the gene matches. Here the CDR3 reads CASRLADWGSYEQYF. DNA of the CDR3: TGTGCCAGCAGGCTAGCGGACTGGGGCTCCTACGAGCAGTACTTC.

The chain recombines TRBV5-1 with TRBJ2-1, with D possibly matching TRBD1 (5 bases). V dropped 0 bases and J dropped 0 bases, with 19 bases sitting between them. The CDR3 length is 19 residues. Germline CDR1 and CDR2: SGHRS and YFSETQ. The CDR3 protein is CASSLGRPQDLSSYNEQFF. CDR3 in DNA: TGCGCCAGCAGCTTGGGCAGGCCACAGGACCTAAGCTCCTACAATGAGCAGTTCTTC.